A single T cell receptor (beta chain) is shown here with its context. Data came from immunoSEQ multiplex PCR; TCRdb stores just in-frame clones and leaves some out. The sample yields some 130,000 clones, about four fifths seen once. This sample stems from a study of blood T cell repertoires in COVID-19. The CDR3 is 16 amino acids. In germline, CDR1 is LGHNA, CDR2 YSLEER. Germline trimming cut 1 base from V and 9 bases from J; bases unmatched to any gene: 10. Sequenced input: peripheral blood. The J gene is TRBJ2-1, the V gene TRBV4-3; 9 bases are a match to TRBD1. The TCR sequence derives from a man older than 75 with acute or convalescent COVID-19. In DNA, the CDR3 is TGCGCCAGCAGCCAAGCGGACAGGGGTCGGGGTACTGAGCAGTTCTTC. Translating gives CASSQADRGRGTEQFF.